This entry lists 19 T cell receptor beta chains sequenced from one sample in a study of CD4+ T cells in melanoma. TCRdb's table, derived via immunoSEQ multiplex PCR, lists solely in-frame clones and lacks some. This table holds more than 110,000 clones, nearly 95% found once. These TCRs come from a human donor with melanoma.

This clone occurred a few times. The chain links TRBV6-5 to TRBJ1-1; no clear D. The CDR3 sequence is 12 residues long. The germline gives CDR1 MNHEY, CDR2 SVGAGI. The V end lost 6 bases, the J end lost 3 bases, and 8 bases lay between the germline ends. The CDR3 DNA reads TGTGCCAGCAGCCACAGTTACACTGAAGCTTTCTTT. Amino acid sequence: CASSHSYTEAFF.

The rearrangement joins TRBV5-1 to TRBJ2-3; D call uncertain. This CDR3 spans 15 amino acids. With 1 base removed from V and 2 bases from J, the gap between germline ends came to 11 bases. Looked up from germline, CDR1 is SGHRS and CDR2 is YFSETQ. Here the CDR3 reads CASSLPKPLTDTQYF. The CDR3 bases are TGCGCCAGCAGCTTGCCTAAACCCCTCACAGATACGCAGTATTTT.

This clone showed up just once. The chain links TRBV7-9 to TRBJ1-5; D is unclear. Germline values: CDR1 SEHNR, CDR2 FQNEAQ (reference sequence). The V and J ends lost 2 bases and 0 bases respectively, with 11 bases between them. The CDR3 is 16 amino acids. The CDR3 bases are TGTGCCAGCAGCTTAAGAAGCGGCGATAGCAATCAGCCCCAGCATTTT. Its protein product is CASSLRSGDSNQPQHF.

This CDR3 reads CASRSGTDPYEQYF. The DNA for the CDR3 is TGTGCCAGCAGGTCCGGGACAGACCCCTACGAGCAGTACTTC. This sequence joins TRBV2 and TRBJ2-7, with 7 bases identical to TRBD1. From germline, CDR1 is SNHLY and CDR2 FYNNEI. V lost 6 bases and J lost 2; bases outside the gene matches: 7. The CDR3 has 14 residues.

The J gene is TRBJ1-2, the V gene TRBV5-4; 7 bases map to TRBD1. Losses at the gene ends were 0 bases for V and 4 bases for J; bases not matched to a gene: 9. This CDR3 spans 16 amino acids. CDR1 is SGHNT, CDR2 YYREEE, per germline (reference sequence). CDR3 in amino acids: CASSLGNDRVTYGYTF. The CDR3 nucleotides read TGTGCCAGCAGCTTGGGAAACGACAGGGTCACCTATGGCTACACCTTC.

The chain joins TRBV9 to TRBJ2-7; TRBD2 matches at 7 bases. Germline V gene data show CDR1 as SGDLS and CDR2 as YYNGEE. Losses at the gene ends were 3 bases for V and 0 bases for J; bases not matched to a gene: 12. The CDR3 is 17 amino acids. CDR3 in amino acids: CASSASWGGGSSYEQYF. The CDR3 region has the DNA TGTGCCAGCAGCGCCAGCTGGGGCGGGGGAAGCTCCTACGAGCAGTACTTC.

This clone was seen only once. The chain carries TRBV5-1 and TRBJ1-4; D may be TRBD1 (5 bases). CDR3 length: 14 residues. Germline loops: CDR1 SGHRS, CDR2 YFSETQ. Between the trimmed V and J ends, which lost 4 bases and 0 bases, there was a span of 7 bases. CDR3 DNA: TGCGCCAGCAGCGAGACAGCAACTAATGAAAAACTGTTTTTT. It translates to CASSETATNEKLFF.

The V gene is TRBV7-2, the J gene TRBJ1-6; the D is unclear. Germline-derived CDR1 and CDR2 are SGHTA and FQGNSA. The CDR3 sequence is 14 residues long. V lost 2 bases to trimming and J lost 11 bases, with 13 bases between them. CDR3 bases: TGTGCCAGCAGCTTAATCCCCGCCGCGACACCCCTCCACTTT. Protein sequence: CASSLIPAATPLHF.

The chain joins TRBV18 to TRBJ2-2, with a tentative D call TRBD2 (6 bases). Trimming left V 3 bases short and J 1 base short, with 12 bases between. The length of the CDR3 is 16 residues. Germline V lookup: CDR1 KGHSH, CDR2 LQKENI. The CDR3 here is CASSPYRAGNTGELFF. DNA of the CDR3: TGTGCCAGCTCACCCTATCGAGCGGGGAACACCGGGGAGCTGTTTTTT. The whole variable domain, remainder taken from reference TRBV18 and TRBJ2-2, is NAGVMQNPRHLVRRRGQEARLRCSPMKGHSHVYWYRQLPEEGLKFMVYLQKENIIDESGMPKERFSAEFPKEGPSILRIQQVVRGDSAAYFCASSPYRAGNTGELFFGEGSRLTVL.

This clone was seen only once. The DNA for the CDR3 is TGTGCCTGGAGTGCGACGGTCCTCAGAGAAGAAGCTTTCTTT. It yields the protein CAWSATVLREEAFF. This chain connects TRBV30 to TRBJ1-1; no definite D call. Trimming left V 1 base short and J 8 bases short, with 17 bases between. Germline lookup yields CDR1 GTSNPN and CDR2 SVGIG (reference sequence). The CDR3 loop spans 14 amino acids.

A word on this clone: This CDR3 is also generated by other DNA sequences in the sample. The genes are TRBV5-1 and TRBJ2-2; 9 nucleotides match TRBD1. Germline V gene sequence: CDR1 SGHRS, CDR2 YFSETQ. The trim removed 3 bases at V and 4 bases at J, leaving 4 bases unmatched. This CDR3 contains 15 residues. This CDR3 reads CASSSGQGSTGELFF. The CDR3 DNA sequence: TGCGCCAGCAGCTCGGGACAGGGTTCCACCGGGGAGCTGTTTTTT.

This rearrangement joins TRBV6-6 to TRBJ1-1; D remains ambiguous. CDR3 length equals 14 residues. Germline lookup yields CDR1 MNHNY and CDR2 SVGAGI (reference sequence). V shed 11 bases and J shed 2 bases, with 18 bases lying between them. DNA for the CDR3: TGTGCCTCATTCTCAAGGGCCGGTAACACTGAAGCTTTCTTT. Translating it yields CASFSRAGNTEAFF.

The V gene is TRBV29-1, the J gene TRBJ2-5; tentatively, D is TRBD1 or TRBD2 (7 bases each). Looked up from germline, CDR1 is SQVTM and CDR2 is ANQGSEA. This CDR3 has 14 residues. Trimming cost V 5 bases and J 5 bases, with 18 bases left between them. Written as DNA, the CDR3 is TGCAGCGTTCCAGGGGGGGTAGAGTGGGAGACCCAGTACTTC. This gives the protein CSVPGGVEWETQYF.

This clone has a single count. The chain couples TRBV6-5 to TRBJ1-6; D is uncertain. The CDR3 extends over 15 amino acids. Germline CDR1 is MNHEY and CDR2 is SVGAGI. The ends were cut back, 4 bases at V and 6 bases at J, with 13 bases in the middle. CDR3 region: CASSFSKRSNSPLHF. The CDR3 DNA reads as TGTGCCAGCAGTTTTTCCAAGAGATCTAATTCACCCCTCCACTTT.

The chain is built from TRBV5-1 and TRBJ2-3; perhaps TRBD1 as D (6 bases). The CDR3 sequence is 15 residues long. The germline V gene encodes CDR1 SGHRS and CDR2 YFSETQ. Trimming left V 4 bases short and J 1 base short, with 13 bases between. The CDR3 nucleotides are TGCGCCAGCAGCGTTCCGACAGGAGGCACAGATACGCAGTATTTT. It codes for CASSVPTGGTDTQYF.

This rearrangement joins TRBV5-1 to TRBJ1-1; D gene uncertain. The CDR3 is 14 residues long. V was trimmed by 4 bases and J by 0 bases, leaving 10 bases between them. Germline V lookup: CDR1 SGHRS, CDR2 YFSETQ. The CDR3: CASSPDGLNTEAFF. CDR3 sequence (DNA): TGCGCCAGCAGCCCTGACGGGTTGAACACTGAAGCTTTCTTT.

This chain links TRBV2 with TRBJ1-5, with 7 bases lining up with TRBD1. The CDR3 consists of 14 residues. Trimming cost V 6 bases and J 4 bases; bases outside gene matches: 6. Germline values: CDR1 SNHLY, CDR2 FYNNEI. This CDR3 reads CASREDRPNQPQHF. As DNA, the CDR3 is TGTGCCAGCAGAGAGGACAGGCCAAATCAGCCCCAGCATTTT. Using reference TRBV2 and TRBJ1-5 for the parts outside the CDR3, the full variable domain is EPEVTQTPSHQVTQMGQEVILRCVPISNHLYFYWYRQILGQKVEFLVSFYNNEISEKSEIFDDQFSVERPDGSNFTLKIRSTKLEDSAMYFCASREDRPNQPQHFGDGTRLSIL.

The CDR3 spells CASSVQTSGGVETQYF. In DNA, the CDR3 is TGTGCCAGCAGCGTTCAGACTAGCGGGGGGGTCGAGACCCAGTACTTC. The V and J genes are TRBV5-5 and TRBJ2-5; 14 nucleotides match TRBD2. Germline V gives CDR1 SGHKS, CDR2 YYEKEE (reference sequence). This CDR3 is built from 16 residues. V lost 4 bases to trimming and J lost 5 bases; unmatched junction nucleotides: 7.

The chain is built from TRBV5-1 and TRBJ2-1, with 9 bases identical to TRBD2. Germline V gene data show CDR1 as SGHRS and CDR2 as YFSETQ. The V and J ends lost 1 base and 8 bases, in that order; junction bases with no gene match: 7. The CDR3 totals 15 residues. CDR3 sequence reads: CASSLTLSGGDEQFF. The CDR3 bases are TGCGCCAGCAGCTTGACTCTTAGCGGGGGCGATGAGCAGTTCTTC.